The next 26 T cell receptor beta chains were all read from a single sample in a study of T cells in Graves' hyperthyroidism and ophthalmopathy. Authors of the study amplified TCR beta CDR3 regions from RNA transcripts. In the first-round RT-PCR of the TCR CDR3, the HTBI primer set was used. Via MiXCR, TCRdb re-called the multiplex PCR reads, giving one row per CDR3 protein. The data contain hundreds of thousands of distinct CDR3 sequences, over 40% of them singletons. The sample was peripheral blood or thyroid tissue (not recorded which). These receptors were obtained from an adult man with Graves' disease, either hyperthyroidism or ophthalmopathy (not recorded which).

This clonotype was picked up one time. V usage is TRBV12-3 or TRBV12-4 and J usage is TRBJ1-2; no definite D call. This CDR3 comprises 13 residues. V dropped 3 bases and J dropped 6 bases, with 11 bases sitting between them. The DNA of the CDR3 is TGTGCCAGCAGTTTGGAGCGGGAGGATGGCTACACCTTC. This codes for CASSLEREDGYTF.

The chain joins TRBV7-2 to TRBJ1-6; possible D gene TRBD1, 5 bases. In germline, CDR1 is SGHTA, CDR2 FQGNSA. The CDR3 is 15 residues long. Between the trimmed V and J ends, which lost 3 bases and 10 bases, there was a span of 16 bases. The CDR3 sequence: CASSLGQGNGSPLHF. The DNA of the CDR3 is TGTGCCAGCAGCTTGGGGCAGGGTAACGGATCACCCCTCCACTTT.

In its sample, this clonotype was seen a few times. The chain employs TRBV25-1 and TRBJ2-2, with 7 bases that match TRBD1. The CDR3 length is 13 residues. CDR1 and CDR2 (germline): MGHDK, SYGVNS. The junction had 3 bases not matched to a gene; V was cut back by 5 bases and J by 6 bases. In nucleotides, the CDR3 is TGTGCCAGCAGTCAAGGGGGCCCCGGGGAGCTGTTTTTT. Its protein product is CASSQGGPGELFF. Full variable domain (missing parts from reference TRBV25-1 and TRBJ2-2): EADIYQTPRYLVIGTGKKITLECSQTMGHDKMYWYQQDPGMELHLIHYSYGVNSTEKGDLSSESTVSRIRTEHFPLTLESARPSHTSQYLCASSQGGPGELFFGEGSRLTVL.

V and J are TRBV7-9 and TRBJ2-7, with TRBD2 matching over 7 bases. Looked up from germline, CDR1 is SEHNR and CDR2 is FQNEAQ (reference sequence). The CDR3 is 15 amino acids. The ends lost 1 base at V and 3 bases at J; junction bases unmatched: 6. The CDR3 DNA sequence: TGTGCCAGCAGCTTAGGGTCCCGGGGGGACTACGAGCAGTACTTC. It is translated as CASSLGSRGDYEQYF.

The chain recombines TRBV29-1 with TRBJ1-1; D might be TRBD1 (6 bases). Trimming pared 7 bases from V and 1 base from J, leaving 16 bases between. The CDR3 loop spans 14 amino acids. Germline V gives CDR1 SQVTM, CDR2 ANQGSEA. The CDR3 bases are TGCAGCGCCTTGGGTTGGACAGCGAACACTGAAGCTTTCTTT. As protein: CSALGWTANTEAFF.

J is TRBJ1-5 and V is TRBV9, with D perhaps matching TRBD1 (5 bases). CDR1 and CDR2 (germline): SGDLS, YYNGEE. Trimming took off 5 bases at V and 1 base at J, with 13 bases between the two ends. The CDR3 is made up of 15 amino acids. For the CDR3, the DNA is TGTGCCAGCAGTGTGGGGGACCCAAGCAATCAGCCCCAGCATTTT. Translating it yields CASSVGDPSNQPQHF. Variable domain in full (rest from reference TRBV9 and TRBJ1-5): DSGVTQTPKHLITATGQRVTLRCSPRSGDLSVYWYQQSLDQGLQFLIQYYNGEERAKGNILERFSAQQFPDLHSELNLSSLELGDSALYFCASSVGDPSNQPQHFGDGTRLSIL.

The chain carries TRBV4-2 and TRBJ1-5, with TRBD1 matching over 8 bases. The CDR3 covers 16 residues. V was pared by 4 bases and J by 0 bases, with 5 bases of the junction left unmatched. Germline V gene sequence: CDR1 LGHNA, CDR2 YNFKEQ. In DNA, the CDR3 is TGTGCCAGCAGCCCGGGACAGGTCGATAGCAATCAGCCCCAGCATTTT. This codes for CASSPGQVDSNQPQHF.

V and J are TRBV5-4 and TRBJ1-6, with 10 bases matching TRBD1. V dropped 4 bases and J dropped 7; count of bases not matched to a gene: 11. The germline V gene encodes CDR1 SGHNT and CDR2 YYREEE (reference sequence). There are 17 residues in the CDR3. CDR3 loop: CASSAARQGAGNSPLHF. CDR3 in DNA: TGTGCCAGCAGCGCGGCTCGACAGGGGGCCGGGAATTCACCCCTCCACTTT. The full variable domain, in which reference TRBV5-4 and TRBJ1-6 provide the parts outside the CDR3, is ETGVTQSPTHLIKTRGQQVTLRCSSQSGHNTVSWYQQALGQGPQFIFQYYREEENGRGNFPPRFSGLQFPNYSSELNVNALELDDSALYLCASSAARQGAGNSPLHFGNGTRLTVT.

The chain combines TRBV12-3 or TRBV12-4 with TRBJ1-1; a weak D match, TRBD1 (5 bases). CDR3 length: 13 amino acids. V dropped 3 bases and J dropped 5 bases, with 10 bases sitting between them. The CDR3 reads CASSFLGVTEAFF. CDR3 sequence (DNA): TGTGCCAGCAGTTTTTTGGGGGTTACTGAAGCTTTCTTT.

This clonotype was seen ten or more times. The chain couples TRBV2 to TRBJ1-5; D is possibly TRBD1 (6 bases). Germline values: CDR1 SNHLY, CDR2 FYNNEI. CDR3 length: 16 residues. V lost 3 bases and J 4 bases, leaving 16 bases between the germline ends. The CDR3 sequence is CASSDWGLDSNQPQHF. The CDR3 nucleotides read TGTGCCAGCAGTGACTGGGGGTTGGACAGTAATCAGCCCCAGCATTTT.

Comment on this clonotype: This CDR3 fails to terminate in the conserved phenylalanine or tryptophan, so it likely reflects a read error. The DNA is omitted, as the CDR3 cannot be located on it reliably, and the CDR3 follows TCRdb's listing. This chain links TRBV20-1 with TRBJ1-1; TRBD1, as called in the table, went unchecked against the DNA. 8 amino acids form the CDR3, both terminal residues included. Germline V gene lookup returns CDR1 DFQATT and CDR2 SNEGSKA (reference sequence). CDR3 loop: CSVIGGDS.

CDR3 DNA: TGTGCCAGCAGCTTAGGCGGACAGGGGCGGAGAGAGACCCAGTACTTC. Amino acid sequence: CASSLGGQGRRETQYF. V and J are TRBV7-6 and TRBJ2-5, with 9 bases aligning to TRBD1. Germline CDR1 reads SGHVS; CDR2 reads FNYEAQ. CDR3 size: 16 residues. V shed 1 base, J shed 4 bases, and the junction held 7 bases outside the gene matches.

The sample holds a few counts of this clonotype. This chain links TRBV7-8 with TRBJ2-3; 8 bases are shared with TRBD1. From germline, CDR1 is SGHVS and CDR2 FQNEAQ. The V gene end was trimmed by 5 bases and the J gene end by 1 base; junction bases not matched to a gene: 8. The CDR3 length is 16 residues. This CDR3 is CASSIPDRGGTDTQYF. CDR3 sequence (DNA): TGTGCCAGCAGCATACCTGACAGGGGAGGCACAGATACGCAGTATTTT.

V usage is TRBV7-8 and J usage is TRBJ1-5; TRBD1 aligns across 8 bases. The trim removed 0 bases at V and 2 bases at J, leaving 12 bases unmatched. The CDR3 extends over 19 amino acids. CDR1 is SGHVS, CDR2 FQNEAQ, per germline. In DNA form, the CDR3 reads TGTGCCAGCAGCTTAGCGCCAGACAGGGGCAGGCTTGGCAATCAGCCCCAGCATTTT. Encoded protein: CASSLAPDRGRLGNQPQHF.

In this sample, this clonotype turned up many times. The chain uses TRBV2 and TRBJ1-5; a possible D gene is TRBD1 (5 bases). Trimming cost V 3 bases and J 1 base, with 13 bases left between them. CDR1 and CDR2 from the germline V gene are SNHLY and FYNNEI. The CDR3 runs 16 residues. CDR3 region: CASSDSGRESNQPQHF. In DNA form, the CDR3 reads TGTGCCAGCAGTGACTCTGGCAGGGAAAGCAATCAGCCCCAGCATTTT.

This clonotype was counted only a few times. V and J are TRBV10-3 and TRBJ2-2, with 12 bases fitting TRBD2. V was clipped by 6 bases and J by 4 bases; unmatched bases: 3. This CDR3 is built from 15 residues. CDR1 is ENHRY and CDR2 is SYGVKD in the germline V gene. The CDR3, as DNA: TGTGCCATCAGGACTAGCGGGAGCATCACCGGGGAGCTGTTTTTT. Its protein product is CAIRTSGSITGELFF.

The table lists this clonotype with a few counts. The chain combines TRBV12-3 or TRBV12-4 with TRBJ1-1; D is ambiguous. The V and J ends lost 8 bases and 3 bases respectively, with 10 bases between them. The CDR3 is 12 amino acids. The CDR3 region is CASSQADTEAFF. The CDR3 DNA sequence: TGTGCCAGCTCCCAGGCGGACACTGAAGCTTTCTTT.

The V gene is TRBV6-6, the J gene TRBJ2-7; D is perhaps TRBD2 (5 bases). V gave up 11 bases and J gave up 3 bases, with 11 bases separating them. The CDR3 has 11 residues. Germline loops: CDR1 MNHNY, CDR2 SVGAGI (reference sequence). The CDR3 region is CAVYGDYEQYF. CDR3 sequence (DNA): TGTGCCGTATACGGGGACTACGAGCAGTACTTC.

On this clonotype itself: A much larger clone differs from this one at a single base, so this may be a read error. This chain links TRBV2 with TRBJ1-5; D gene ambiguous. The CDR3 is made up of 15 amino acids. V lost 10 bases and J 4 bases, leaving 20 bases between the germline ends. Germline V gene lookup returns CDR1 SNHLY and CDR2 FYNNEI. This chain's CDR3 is CATNSVWARNQPQHF. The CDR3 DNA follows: TGTGCCACCAACAGCGTATGGGCCCGAAATCAGCCCCAGCATTTT.

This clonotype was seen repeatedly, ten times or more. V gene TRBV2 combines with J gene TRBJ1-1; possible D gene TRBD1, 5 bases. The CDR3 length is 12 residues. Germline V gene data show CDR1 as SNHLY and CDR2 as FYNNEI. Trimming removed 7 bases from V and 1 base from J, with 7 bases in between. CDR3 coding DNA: TGTGCCAGCACTGGACAGAACACTGAAGCTTTCTTT. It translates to CASTGQNTEAFF.

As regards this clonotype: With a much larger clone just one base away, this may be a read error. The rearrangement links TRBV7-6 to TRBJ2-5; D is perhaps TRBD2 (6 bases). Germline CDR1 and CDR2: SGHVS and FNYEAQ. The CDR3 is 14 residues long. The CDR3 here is CASGLGEYQETQYF. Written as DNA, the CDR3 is TGTGCTAGCGGCTTAGGGGAGTACCAAGAGACCCAGTACTTC.

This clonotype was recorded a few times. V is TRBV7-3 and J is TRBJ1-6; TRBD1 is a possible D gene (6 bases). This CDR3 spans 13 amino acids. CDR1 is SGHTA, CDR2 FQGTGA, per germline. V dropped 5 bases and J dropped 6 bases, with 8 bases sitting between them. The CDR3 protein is CASSRTANSPLHF. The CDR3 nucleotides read TGTGCCAGCAGCCGGACAGCTAATTCACCCCTCCACTTT.

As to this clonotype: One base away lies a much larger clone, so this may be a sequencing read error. The CDR3 sequence: CATSDFGQGANFVSGTQYF. The CDR3 region has the DNA TGTGCCACCAGTGACTTTGGACAGGGGGCGAACTTCGTGTCGGGGACCCAGTACTTC. The V call is TRBV24-1, the J call TRBJ2-5; 11 bases match TRBD1. This CDR3 contains 19 residues. The ends lost 4 bases at V and 7 bases at J; junction bases unmatched: 19. Germline V CDR1 and CDR2: KGHDR, SFDVKD.

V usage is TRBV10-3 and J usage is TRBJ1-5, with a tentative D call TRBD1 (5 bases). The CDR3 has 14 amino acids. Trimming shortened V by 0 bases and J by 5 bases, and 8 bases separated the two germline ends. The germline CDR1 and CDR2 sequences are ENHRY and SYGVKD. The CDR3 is CAISESGTDQPQHF. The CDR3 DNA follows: TGTGCCATCAGTGAGTCAGGGACGGATCAGCCCCAGCATTTT.

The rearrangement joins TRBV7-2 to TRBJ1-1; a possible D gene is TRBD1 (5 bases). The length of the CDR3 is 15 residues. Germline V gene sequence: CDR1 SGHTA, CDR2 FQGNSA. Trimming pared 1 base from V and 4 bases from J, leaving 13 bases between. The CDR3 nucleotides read TGTGCCAGCAGCTTAGGAGTTTGGGGCCGCACTGAAGCTTTCTTT. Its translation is CASSLGVWGRTEAFF.

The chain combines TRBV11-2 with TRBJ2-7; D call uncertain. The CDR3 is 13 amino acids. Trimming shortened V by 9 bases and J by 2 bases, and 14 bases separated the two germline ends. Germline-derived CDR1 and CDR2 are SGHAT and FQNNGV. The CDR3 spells CASSMAGTYEQYF. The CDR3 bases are TGTGCCAGTAGTATGGCAGGTACCTACGAGCAGTACTTC.